The sequence of this TCR beta chain was determined in a study of blood T cells in healthy people across ages. Next came a second PCR, run for about 7 to 12 cycles, which used a sample-barcoded 5' primer along with a J-beta primer mix. TCRdb reprocessed the 5' RACE reads with MiXCR, giving one entry per CDR3 protein. Altogether 1.8 million or so distinct CDR3 sequences are present, roughly 43% being singletons, with the ten largest covering 20% to 25%. To note about this clonotype: Compared with germline, one end of the junction differs, possibly owing to a read error.

Donation came from healthy Caucasian individuals in Russia who were aged roughly 6 to 95. This CDR3 is built from 14 residues. Germline V gene data show CDR1 as SQVTM and CDR2 as ANQGSEA. This clonotype originated in a human donor in good health. Input material: blood. This sequence joins TRBV29-1 and TRBJ2-5; 8 bases map to TRBD2. The chain's CDR3 is CSVEVSGAQGTQYF. For the CDR3, the DNA is TGCAGCGTTGAAGTTAGCGGGGCCCAAGGGACCCAGTACTTC.